One and the same sample provided the 10 T cell receptor beta chains below, sequenced in a study of response to subunit inactivated influenza vaccine. In TCRdb, the RT-PCR reads were re-called with MiXCR into one record per CDR3 protein. Of fewer than 700,000 distinct CDR3 sequences in the sample, 10% to 15% were seen once. The sequencing used PBMCs from blood, collected about 40 days after vaccination. The source is a man aged 50-60 years who received an inactivated influenza vaccine.

The V gene is TRBV14, the J gene TRBJ2-1; 7 bases are a match to TRBD2. Germline CDR1 reads SGHDN; CDR2 reads FVKESK. This CDR3 comprises 15 residues. After removal of 3 bases from V and 4 bases from J, the junction contained 6 bases not matched to a gene. Here the CDR3 DNA reads TGTGCCAGCAGCCACTTGCGGGAGTCTTACAATGAGCAGTTCTTC. This codes for CASSHLRESYNEQFF.

A few counts support this clonotype. The V and J genes are TRBV5-6 and TRBJ2-5, with 10 nucleotides matching TRBD1. With V trimmed by 1 base and J by 1 base, 7 bases remained unmatched. CDR1 is SGHDT, CDR2 YYEEEE, per germline. CDR3 length: 17 residues. This CDR3 is CASSLFGTGDFQETQYF. CDR3 nucleotides: TGTGCCAGCAGCTTGTTCGGGACAGGGGACTTCCAAGAGACCCAGTACTTC.

This clonotype has more than one count but fewer than ten. The chain uses TRBV20-1 and TRBJ1-4; D is undetermined. Germline loops: CDR1 DFQATT, CDR2 SNEGSKA (reference sequence). Trimming removed 2 bases from V and 5 bases from J, with 9 bases in between. The CDR3 totals 13 residues. CDR3 sequence: CSARWAGNEKLFF. The CDR3 DNA reads TGCAGTGCTAGATGGGCAGGCAATGAAAAACTGTTTTTT.

The rearrangement uses TRBV7-2 and TRBJ2-4; 7 bases line up with TRBD1. The CDR3 runs to 13 residues. CDR1 is SGHTA and CDR2 is FQGNSA in the germline V gene. The V gene end was trimmed by 2 bases and the J gene end by 6 bases; junction bases not matched to a gene: 1. This CDR3 is CASSLRQGNIQYF. DNA of the CDR3: TGTGCCAGCAGCTTAAGACAGGGAAACATTCAGTACTTC.

Only a few counts were recorded for this clonotype. The gene calls are TRBV6-2 or TRBV6-3 and TRBJ1-6, with a tentative D call TRBD1 (6 bases). CDR1 and CDR2 from the germline V gene are MNHEY and SVGEGT. V lost 0 bases and J lost 7, with 16 bases in between. The CDR3 loop spans 17 amino acids. Here the CDR3 DNA reads TGTGCCAGCAGTTACTCGCACGGACAGCTACTAAATTCACCCCTCCACTTT. The encoded protein is CASSYSHGQLLNSPLHF.

The chain couples TRBV6-1 to TRBJ2-3; D might be TRBD1 (5 bases). Germline CDR1 reads MNHNS; CDR2 reads SASEGT. The CDR3 contains 15 residues. V lost 7 bases and J 5 bases, leaving 19 bases between the germline ends. The chain's CDR3 is CASNPRKGQGDTQYF. In DNA, the CDR3 is TGTGCCAGCAACCCCCGAAAGGGGCAGGGAGATACGCAGTATTTT.

This clonotype has more than one count but fewer than ten. The gene calls are TRBV12-3 or TRBV12-4 and TRBJ2-3; D may be TRBD1 (6 bases). The V and J ends lost 5 bases and 2 bases respectively, with 20 bases between them. The CDR3 is 17 amino acids. CDR3 coding DNA: TGTGCCAGCAGTGTCAACAGGGCTATAATCGACACAGATACGCAGTATTTT. This translates into CASSVNRAIIDTDTQYF.

The chain carries TRBV4-3 and TRBJ2-7; D is unresolved. CDR3 size: 18 residues. Trimming left V 1 base short and J 0 bases short, with 19 bases between. Germline V gives CDR1 LGHNA, CDR2 YSLEER. The CDR3 loop reads CASSQGLSSTPSSYEQYF. CDR3 DNA: TGCGCCAGCAGCCAAGGACTCTCGAGTACCCCCTCCTCCTACGAGCAGTACTTC.

The chain couples TRBV25-1 to TRBJ2-1, with a possible D match to TRBD2 (7 bases). CDR3 length: 15 residues. Per germline, CDR1 MGHDK and CDR2 SYGVNS. The V end was cut by 0 bases, the J end by 8 bases, with 14 bases between. DNA of the CDR3: TGTGCCAGCAGTGAATACCGGGGGCGGGGGCATGAGCAGTTCTTC. Translation: CASSEYRGRGHEQFF.

This clonotype came up a few times. The J gene is TRBJ2-2, the V gene TRBV12-3 or TRBV12-4; D is uncertain. Trimming removed 6 bases at V and 6 bases at J, with 14 bases between. CDR3 length: 14 residues. In DNA form, the CDR3 reads TGTGCCAGCAGCTCACCCGGCAGTGCCGGGGAGCTGTTTTTT. This encodes CASSSPGSAGELFF.